This T cell receptor (beta chain) is from a study of blood T cells in healthy people across ages. Study results and caveats: Higher diversity, along with more naive CD4+ cells, distinguished long-lived donors from aged donors.

Donor samples were obtained from healthy Caucasian individuals from Russia, aged 6 to 90. A minimum of 6 million PBMCs was isolated per sample. Concerning this clonotype itself: Its antigen is not identified.

The use of a sample-barcoded 5' primer and a J-beta primer mix characterized a second PCR of about 7 to 12 cycles. TCRdb redid the calling of the 5' RACE reads with MiXCR, one entry per CDR3 protein. The data hold approximately 810,000 distinct CDR3 sequences, with roughly 26% observed a single time. The CDR3 totals 16 residues. The V segment lost 1 base and the J segment 6 bases; nucleotides outside the gene matches: 4. Germline V lookup: CDR1 SGHTA, CDR2 FQGNSA. Sequenced sample: blood. The receptor comes from a woman aged 80 or over in good health. The gene calls are TRBV7-2 and TRBJ2-2; 11 bases match TRBD1. CDR3 sequence: CASSLVRTGGSGELFF. The CDR3 DNA reads as TGTGCCAGCAGCTTAGTCAGGACAGGGGGCTCCGGGGAGCTGTTTTTT.